The sequence of this T cell receptor (beta chain) was determined in a study of blood T cell repertoires in COVID-19. For the study at large: COVID-19 samples collected from the United States, Italy and Spain covered acute and convalescent phases. T cells, B-cell-depleted T cells, or PBMCs supplied cDNA or gDNA.

Germline V gives CDR1 SGHTA, CDR2 FQGNSA. This CDR3 has 15 residues. J gave up 10 bases and V 5 bases, and 5 bases lay outside the gene matches. Original analysis: How many nucleated cells were present was estimated from reference gene primer amplification. The repertoire was sequenced with immunoSEQ multiplex PCR; TCRdb's copy has only in-frame clones and lacks some. V and J calls and clone size are as listed in that table; D and trimming were resolved from the DNA. The table lists roughly 75,000 clones, 70% to 85% of them singletons. The rearrangement links TRBV7-2 to TRBJ2-1; 16 bases map to TRBD2. The sequenced sample was peripheral blood. The sequence was collected from a woman in her sixties or seventies with acute or convalescent COVID-19. For the CDR3, the DNA is TGTGCCAGCAGCGTATCGGGACTAGCGGGAGGGGAGCAGTTCTTC. Its protein product is CASSVSGLAGGEQFF. Using reference TRBV7-2 and TRBJ2-1 for the parts outside the CDR3, the full variable domain is GAGVSQSPSNKVTEKGKDVELRCDPISGHTALYWYRQSLGQGLEFLIYFQGNSAPDKSGLPSDRFSAERTGGSVSTLTIQRTQQEDSAVYLCASSVSGLAGGEQFFGPGTRLTVL.